The entry below gives a single T cell receptor (beta chain) sequence along with its context. Trimming shortened V by 4 bases and J by 4 bases, and 13 bases separated the two germline ends. Germline CDR1 MNHEY, CDR2 SVGAGI. This CDR3 spans 14 amino acids. The data were obtained in a study of blood T cell repertoires in COVID-19. Whole-study context: COVID-19 samples collected from the United States, Italy and Spain covered acute and convalescent phases. From T cells, B-cell-depleted T cells, or PBMCs came the material, which was cDNA or gDNA.

In the original processing: Quantification of nucleated cells was approximated via reference gene primer amplification. TCRdb's copy holds only in-frame clones and misses some; the assay was immunoSEQ multiplex PCR. That table gives V, J and clone size, and the DNA gave D and trimming. The table has roughly 120,000 clones, 75% to 90% seen once. The V gene is TRBV6-5, the J gene TRBJ1-2; possible D gene TRBD1, 5 bases. The sample comprised peripheral blood. The TCR comes from a woman in her thirties or forties with acute or convalescent COVID-19. In nucleotides, the CDR3 is TGTGCCAGCAGTTCACCGGGACTTACCTATGGCTACACCTTC. Its translation is CASSSPGLTYGYTF.